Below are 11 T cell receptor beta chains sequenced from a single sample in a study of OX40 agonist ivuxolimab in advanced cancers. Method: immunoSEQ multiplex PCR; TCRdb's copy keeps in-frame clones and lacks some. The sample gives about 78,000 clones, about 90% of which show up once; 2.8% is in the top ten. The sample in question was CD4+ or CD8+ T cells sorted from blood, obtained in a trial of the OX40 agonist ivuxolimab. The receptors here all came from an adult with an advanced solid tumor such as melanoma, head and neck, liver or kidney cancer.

The CDR3 reads CASSVGPFYGYTF. CDR3 coding DNA: TGTGCCAGCAGTGTGGGCCCATTCTATGGCTACACCTTC. The chain recombines TRBV6-1 with TRBJ1-2, with no clear D. The length of the CDR3 is 13 residues. Trimming cost V 4 bases and J 4 bases, with 10 bases left between them. Per the germline V gene, CDR1 is MNHNS and CDR2 is SASEGT.

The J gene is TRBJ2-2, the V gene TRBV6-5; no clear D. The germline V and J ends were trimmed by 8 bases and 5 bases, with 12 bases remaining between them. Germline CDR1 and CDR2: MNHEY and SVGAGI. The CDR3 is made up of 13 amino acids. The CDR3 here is CASAALETGELFF. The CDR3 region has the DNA TGTGCCAGCGCGGCCCTCGAAACCGGGGAGCTGTTTTTT.

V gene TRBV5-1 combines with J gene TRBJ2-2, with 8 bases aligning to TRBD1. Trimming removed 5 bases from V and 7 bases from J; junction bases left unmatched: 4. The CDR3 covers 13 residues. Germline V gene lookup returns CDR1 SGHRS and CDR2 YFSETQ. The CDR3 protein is CASSGGQGGELFF. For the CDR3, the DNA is TGCGCCAGCAGTGGAGGACAGGGCGGGGAGCTGTTTTTT.

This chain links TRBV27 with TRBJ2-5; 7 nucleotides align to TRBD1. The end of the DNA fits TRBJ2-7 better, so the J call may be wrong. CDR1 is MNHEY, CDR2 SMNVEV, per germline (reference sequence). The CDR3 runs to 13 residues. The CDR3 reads CASSRDSPYEQYF. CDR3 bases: TGTGCCAGCAGCCGGGACAGTCCCTACGAGCAGTACTTC.

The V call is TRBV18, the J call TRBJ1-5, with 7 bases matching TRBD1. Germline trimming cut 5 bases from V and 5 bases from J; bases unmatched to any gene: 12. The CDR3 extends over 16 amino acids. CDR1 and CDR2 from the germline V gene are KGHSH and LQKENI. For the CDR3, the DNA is TGTGCCAGCTCATCACAGGACAGGACGGGGGATCAGCCCCAGCATTTT. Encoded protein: CASSSQDRTGDQPQHF.

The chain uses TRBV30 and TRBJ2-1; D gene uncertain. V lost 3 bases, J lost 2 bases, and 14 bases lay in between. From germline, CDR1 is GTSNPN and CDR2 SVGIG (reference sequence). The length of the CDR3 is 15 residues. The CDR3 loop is CAWRRFGATYNEQFF. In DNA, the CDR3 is TGTGCCTGGAGACGCTTCGGCGCCACCTACAATGAGCAGTTCTTC.

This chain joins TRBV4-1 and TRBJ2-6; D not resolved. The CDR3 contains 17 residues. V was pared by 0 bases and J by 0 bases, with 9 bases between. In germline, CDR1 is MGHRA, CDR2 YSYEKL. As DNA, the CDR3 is TGCGCCAGCAGCCAAGATTACACTTTCTCTGGGGCCAACGTCCTGACTTTC. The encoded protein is CASSQDYTFSGANVLTF.

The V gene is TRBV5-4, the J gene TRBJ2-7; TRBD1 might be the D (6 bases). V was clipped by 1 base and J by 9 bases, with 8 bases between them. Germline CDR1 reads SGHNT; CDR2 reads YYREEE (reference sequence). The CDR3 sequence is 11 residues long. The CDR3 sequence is CASSLSGVQYF. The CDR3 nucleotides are TGTGCCAGCAGCTTGTCAGGGGTGCAGTACTTC.

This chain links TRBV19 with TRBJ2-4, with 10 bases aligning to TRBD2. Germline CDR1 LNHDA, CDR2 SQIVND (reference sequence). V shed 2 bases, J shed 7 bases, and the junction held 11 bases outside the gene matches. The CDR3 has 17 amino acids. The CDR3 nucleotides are TGTGCCAGTAGTATACTGAGGAAGCGGGAGGGCCCCAACATTCAGTACTTC. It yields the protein CASSILRKREGPNIQYF.

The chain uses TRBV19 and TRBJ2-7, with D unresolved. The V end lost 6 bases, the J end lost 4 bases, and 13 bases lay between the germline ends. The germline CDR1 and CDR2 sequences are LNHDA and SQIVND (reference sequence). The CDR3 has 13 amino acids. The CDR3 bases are TGTGCCAGTAGCATCGACGTAGGTTACGAGCAGTACTTC. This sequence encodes CASSIDVGYEQYF.

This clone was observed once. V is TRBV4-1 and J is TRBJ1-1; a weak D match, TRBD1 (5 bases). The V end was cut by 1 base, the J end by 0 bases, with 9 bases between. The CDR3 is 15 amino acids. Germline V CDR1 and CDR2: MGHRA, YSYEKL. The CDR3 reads CASSQGGIMNTEAFF. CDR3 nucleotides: TGCGCCAGCAGCCAAGGGGGGATCATGAACACTGAAGCTTTCTTT.